Listed below are T cell receptor beta chains from one sample, sequenced in a study of cytomegalovirus exposure and HLA in healthy donors. Clones were read by immunoSEQ multiplex PCR, and TCRdb kept only the in-frame ones, dropping some. This sample yields around 170,000 clones, of which less than 75% are seen a single time; roughly 1.6% belongs to the top ten. Sequencing was performed on PBMCs. These receptors all stem from a girl aged 10 to 17 in good health and CMV-seronegative. Each CDR3 is given with its conserved first and last residue. D genes are given only for firm matches. Clone size is not always given. Where it is, it says once, few, many or a class for expanded clones.

CDR3nt: TGTGCCAGCAGCTTTCGGGGGGGCTGGGGCACTGAAGCTTTCTTT
CDR3aa: CASSFRGGWGTEAFF
v_gene: TRBV5-6
j_gene: TRBJ1-1
d_gene: -
abundance: -

CDR3nt: TGTGCCAGCAGCGTTCTAGCGGAGGGCGGGGAGCTGTTTTTT
CDR3aa: CASSVLAEGGELFF
v_gene: TRBV9
j_gene: TRBJ2-2
d_gene: TRBD2
abundance: -

CDR3nt: TGTGCCAGCAGCGGCGGGACAGATCCCAATGAGCAGTTCTTC
CDR3aa: CASSGGTDPNEQFF
v_gene: TRBV11-3
j_gene: TRBJ2-1
d_gene: -
abundance: -

CDR3nt: TGTGCCATCAGCCTGGACAGCTCCTATGGCTACACCTTC
CDR3aa: CAISLDSSYGYTF
v_gene: TRBV10-3
j_gene: TRBJ1-2
d_gene: -
abundance: -

CDR3nt: TGTGCCAGCAGTTTACGGGGAGCCCCCATCCACGAGCAGTACTTC
CDR3aa: CASSLRGAPIHEQYF
v_gene: TRBV28
j_gene: TRBJ2-7
d_gene: -
abundance: few

CDR3nt: TGTGCCAGCAGCGGGGCCGGAGAGACCCAGTACTTC
CDR3aa: CASSGAGETQYF
v_gene: TRBV9
j_gene: TRBJ2-5
d_gene: -
abundance: -

CDR3nt: TGTGCCACGGGGGGTAGCAATCAGCCCCAGCATTTT
CDR3aa: CATGGSNQPQHF
v_gene: TRBV28
j_gene: TRBJ1-5
d_gene: -
abundance: -

CDR3nt: TGTGCCAGCAGCGAGCATTTCACAGATACGCAGTATTTT
CDR3aa: CASSEHFTDTQYF
v_gene: TRBV5-6
j_gene: TRBJ2-3
d_gene: -
abundance: few

CDR3nt: TGCGCCAGCAGCCAAGATCCATTAGGCGGGGGGGCGTCCTACGAGCAGTACTTC
CDR3aa: CASSQDPLGGGASYEQYF
v_gene: TRBV4-1
j_gene: TRBJ2-7
d_gene: TRBD2
abundance: once

CDR3nt: TGTGCCAGCAGCTTAATGCAGAACTATGGCTACACCTTC
CDR3aa: CASSLMQNYGYTF
v_gene: TRBV7-9
j_gene: TRBJ1-2
d_gene: -
abundance: -

CDR3nt: TGTGCCACCAGCAGAGATAACCTTGGAAGGGGCGAGCAGTACTTC
CDR3aa: CATSRDNLGRGEQYF
v_gene: TRBV15
j_gene: TRBJ2-7
d_gene: -
abundance: -

CDR3nt: TGTGCCAGCAGCGAACAGGGGAGTGTGACCTATAATTCACCCCTCCACTTT
CDR3aa: CASSEQGSVTYNSPLHF
v_gene: TRBV5-5
j_gene: TRBJ1-6
d_gene: TRBD1
abundance: few

CDR3nt: TGCAGCGCCCTGAGGGGGCAGGGAGACGGCTACACCTTC
CDR3aa: CSALRGQGDGYTF
v_gene: TRBV29-1
j_gene: TRBJ1-2
d_gene: TRBD1
abundance: -

CDR3nt: TGTGCCAGCAGTTACGGCGATACGCAGTATTTT
CDR3aa: CASSYGDTQYF
v_gene: TRBV6-7
j_gene: TRBJ2-3
d_gene: -
abundance: few

CDR3nt: TGTGCCAGCAGTTTTACGACAGTAAATTCACCCCTCCACTTT
CDR3aa: CASSFTTVNSPLHF
v_gene: TRBV27
j_gene: TRBJ1-6
d_gene: -
abundance: -

CDR3nt: TGTGCCAGCAGCGTAGAGGGGACTAGCGGGGGGGTGAATGAGCAGTTCTTC
CDR3aa: CASSVEGTSGGVNEQFF
v_gene: TRBV9
j_gene: TRBJ2-1
d_gene: TRBD2
abundance: -

CDR3nt: TGTGCCTGGAGTGTACGAGGCTACAATGAGCAGTTCTTC
CDR3aa: CAWSVRGYNEQFF
v_gene: TRBV30
j_gene: TRBJ2-1
d_gene: -
abundance: -

CDR3nt: TGCGCCAGCAGCTTGGCGGGGGGCGAGCAGTACTTC
CDR3aa: CASSLAGGEQYF
v_gene: TRBV5-1
j_gene: TRBJ2-7
d_gene: TRBD2
abundance: few

CDR3nt: TGTGCCAGCAGTTACCACGGGACAGGGAAAGAGACCCAGTACTTC
CDR3aa: CASSYHGTGKETQYF
v_gene: TRBV6-5
j_gene: TRBJ2-5
d_gene: TRBD1
abundance: -

CDR3nt: TGTGCCAGCAGCCAAGTGACAGGGACTAACTATGGCTACACCTTC
CDR3aa: CASSQVTGTNYGYTF
v_gene: TRBV5-6
j_gene: TRBJ1-2
d_gene: TRBD1
abundance: -

CDR3nt: TGTGCCAGCAGCCAGGATGGGGAGGCGGGGGGGATAAATGAGCAGTTCTTC
CDR3aa: CASSQDGEAGGINEQFF
v_gene: TRBV4-2
j_gene: TRBJ2-1
d_gene: TRBD2
abundance: few

CDR3nt: TGTGCCAGCTCACGACTAGCGGGGGAGGATGAGCAGTTCTTC
CDR3aa: CASSRLAGEDEQFF
v_gene: TRBV18
j_gene: TRBJ2-1
d_gene: TRBD2
abundance: -

CDR3nt: TGTGCCAGCAGCTTATATGGAGGGCCCCGGAGCGAAAAACTGTTTTTT
CDR3aa: CASSLYGGPRSEKLFF
v_gene: TRBV11-2
j_gene: TRBJ1-4
d_gene: -
abundance: -

CDR3nt: TGTGCCAGCTCACCCAAACAGGGCGACTATGGCTACACCTTC
CDR3aa: CASSPKQGDYGYTF
v_gene: TRBV18
j_gene: TRBJ1-2
d_gene: -
abundance: -

CDR3nt: TGTGCCAGCAGTGACTGGTCCCTATACGAGCAGTACTTC
CDR3aa: CASSDWSLYEQYF
v_gene: TRBV25-1
j_gene: TRBJ2-7
d_gene: -
abundance: -

CDR3nt: TGTGCCAGCAGTGAAGGATCGTACGGACTCTCCTACGAGCAGTACTTC
CDR3aa: CASSEGSYGLSYEQYF
v_gene: TRBV6-1
j_gene: TRBJ2-7
d_gene: -
abundance: -

CDR3nt: TGTGCCAGCAGTGTGGACAGGGGTAACACCGGGGAGCTGTTTTTT
CDR3aa: CASSVDRGNTGELFF
v_gene: TRBV2
j_gene: TRBJ2-2
d_gene: TRBD1
abundance: few

CDR3nt: TGTGCCAGCACCCGACAGGGATGGACAGATACGCAGTATTTT
CDR3aa: CASTRQGWTDTQYF
v_gene: TRBV27
j_gene: TRBJ2-3
d_gene: TRBD1
abundance: few

CDR3nt: TGTGCCAGCAGTTCCACCAGGGTCTCTGAAGCTTTCTTT
CDR3aa: CASSSTRVSEAFF
v_gene: TRBV6-5
j_gene: TRBJ1-1
d_gene: -
abundance: -

CDR3nt: TGTGCCAGCAGCTTAGCCCCTCTCCAGGGCTACACCTTC
CDR3aa: CASSLAPLQGYTF
v_gene: TRBV11-2
j_gene: TRBJ1-2
d_gene: -
abundance: -

CDR3nt: TGTGCCAGCAGCCAAGGTCCCGCTGAAGCTTTCTTT
CDR3aa: CASSQGPAEAFF
v_gene: TRBV14
j_gene: TRBJ1-1
d_gene: -
abundance: few

CDR3nt: TGTGCCAGCAGGGTTAGCGGGGGGGCCGGGGAGCTGTTTTTT
CDR3aa: CASRVSGGAGELFF
v_gene: TRBV2
j_gene: TRBJ2-2
d_gene: TRBD2
abundance: -

CDR3nt: TGTGCCAGCTCACCAGTGAGGGCCCTTAGCAATCAGCCCCAGCATTTT
CDR3aa: CASSPVRALSNQPQHF
v_gene: TRBV18
j_gene: TRBJ1-5
d_gene: -
abundance: -

CDR3nt: TGTGCCAGCAGTTCGACAGGGTCCGCTCAAGAAAAACTGTTTTTT
CDR3aa: CASSSTGSAQEKLFF
v_gene: TRBV5-4
j_gene: TRBJ1-4
d_gene: TRBD1
abundance: -

CDR3nt: TGCGCCAGCAGCTTGGGCCGGGGCAGAGGGTTCTCTGGAGGGAGTCTTGTCGGGGAGCTGTTTTTT
CDR3aa: CASSLGRGRGFSGGSLVGELFF
v_gene: TRBV5-1
j_gene: TRBJ2-2
d_gene: -
abundance: -

CDR3nt: TGTGCCAGCAGTTACTCCACCGGGGGTGGCACAGATACGCAGTATTTT
CDR3aa: CASSYSTGGGTDTQYF
v_gene: TRBV6-5
j_gene: TRBJ2-3
d_gene: -
abundance: -

CDR3nt: TGCAGCGTTGACGGTCGGAGACAGGGGATTTGGAACACTGAAGCTTTCTTT
CDR3aa: CSVDGRRQGIWNTEAFF
v_gene: TRBV29-1
j_gene: TRBJ1-1
d_gene: TRBD1
abundance: -

CDR3nt: TGCAGCGTGGGACAGGGCTCTGGAAACACCATATATTTT
CDR3aa: CSVGQGSGNTIYF
v_gene: TRBV29-1
j_gene: TRBJ1-3
d_gene: TRBD1
abundance: few

CDR3nt: TGTGCCAGTAGTCCACGGACAGGAACACGTATCTACGAGCAGTACTTC
CDR3aa: CASSPRTGTRIYEQYF
v_gene: TRBV19
j_gene: TRBJ2-7
d_gene: TRBD1
abundance: -

CDR3nt: TGTGCCAGTAGTATCGACCTGACAGGGGGCGAAGCTTTCTTT
CDR3aa: CASSIDLTGGEAFF
v_gene: TRBV19
j_gene: TRBJ1-1
d_gene: TRBD1
abundance: once

CDR3nt: TGTGCCAGCAGTTCCTCTATAATCGGCAATCAGCCCCAGCATTTT
CDR3aa: CASSSSIIGNQPQHF
v_gene: TRBV28
j_gene: TRBJ1-5
d_gene: -
abundance: -

CDR3nt: TGTGCCAGCAGGGGACAGGGGGGCACTGAAGCTTTCTTT
CDR3aa: CASRGQGGTEAFF
v_gene: TRBV6-6
j_gene: TRBJ1-1
d_gene: TRBD1
abundance: -

CDR3nt: TGTGCCAGCACGCAAGGGGGGGACGGCTACACCTTC
CDR3aa: CASTQGGDGYTF
v_gene: TRBV2
j_gene: TRBJ1-2
d_gene: -
abundance: few

CDR3nt: TGCGCCAGCAGCGTGGCGGCGGGGGGGCAGGGGGATGAGCAGTTCTTC
CDR3aa: CASSVAAGGQGDEQFF
v_gene: TRBV5-1
j_gene: TRBJ2-1
d_gene: TRBD2
abundance: -

CDR3nt: TGTGCCAGCAGTTCCCCCTCAGCCCACTCAGAGGTTTACTTC
CDR3aa: CASSSPSAHSEVYF
v_gene: TRBV28
j_gene: TRBJ2-7
d_gene: -
abundance: -

CDR3nt: TGTGCCAGCAGCTTAGTGTCTGGGCCCGACACTGAAGCTTTCTTT
CDR3aa: CASSLVSGPDTEAFF
v_gene: TRBV7-9
j_gene: TRBJ1-1
d_gene: -
abundance: -

CDR3nt: TGTGCCAGCAGTCCCGACAGGGGTTCCTACGAGCAGTACTTC
CDR3aa: CASSPDRGSYEQYF
v_gene: TRBV27
j_gene: TRBJ2-7
d_gene: TRBD1
abundance: once

CDR3nt: TGCGCCAGCAGCCAAGAAGGGGTCGGGACAGGGGGGGAGTTCTTC
CDR3aa: CASSQEGVGTGGEFF
v_gene: TRBV4-1
j_gene: TRBJ2-1
d_gene: TRBD1
abundance: once

CDR3nt: TGCGCCAGCAGCCAGACAGGGTTGGGAGCCAACGTCCTGACTTTC
CDR3aa: CASSQTGLGANVLTF
v_gene: TRBV5-1
j_gene: TRBJ2-6
d_gene: TRBD1
abundance: once